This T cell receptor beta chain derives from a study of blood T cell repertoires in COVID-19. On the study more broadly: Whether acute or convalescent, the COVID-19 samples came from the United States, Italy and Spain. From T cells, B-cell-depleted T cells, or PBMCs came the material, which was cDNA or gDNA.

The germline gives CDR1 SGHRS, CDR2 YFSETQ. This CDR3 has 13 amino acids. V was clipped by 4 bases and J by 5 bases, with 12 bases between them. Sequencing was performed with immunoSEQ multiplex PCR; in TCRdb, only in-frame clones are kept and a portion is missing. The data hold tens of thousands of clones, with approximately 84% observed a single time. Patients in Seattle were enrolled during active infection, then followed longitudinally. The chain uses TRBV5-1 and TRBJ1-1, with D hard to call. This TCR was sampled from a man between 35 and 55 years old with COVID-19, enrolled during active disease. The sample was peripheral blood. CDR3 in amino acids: CASSDPPGTEAFF. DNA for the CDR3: TGCGCCAGCAGCGACCCCCCGGGAACTGAAGCTTTCTTT. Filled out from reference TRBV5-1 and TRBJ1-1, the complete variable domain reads KAGVTQTPRYLIKTRGQQVTLSCSPISGHRSVSWYQQTPGQGLQFLFEYFSETQRNKGNFPGRFSGRQFSNSRSEMNVSTLELGDSALYLCASSDPPGTEAFFGQGTRLTVV.